One sample yielded the 27 T cell receptor beta chains listed below, sequenced in a study of CD8 T cells in ankylosing spondylitis. No antigens are known for them. Study-level points and caveats: Characteristic, it appeared, of ankylosing spondylitis blood was a TCR beta motif of roughly 8 highly homologous variants.

MiXCR, run by TCRdb on the 5' RACE reads, gives a single entry per CDR3 protein. Among some 700,000 distinct CDR3 sequences, roughly 20% were seen once, and the ten largest hold under 20%. Sequences were obtained from blood, either unsorted or a sorted T cell fraction (not recorded which). The source is a male donor with ankylosing spondylitis.

This clonotype was detected a few times. The chain combines TRBV7-6 with TRBJ1-1; 8 bases agree with TRBD1. Trimming removed 5 bases from V and 7 bases from J; junction bases left unmatched: 6. CDR1 and CDR2 from the germline V gene are SGHVS and FNYEAQ. The CDR3 has 13 amino acids. As DNA, the CDR3 is TGTGCCAGCAGCAACACAGGGGGAGGTGAAGCTTTCTTT. Translated, it gives CASSNTGGGEAFF.

This clonotype was observed a few times. The rearrangement joins TRBV4-1 to TRBJ1-1; D gene unclear. Trimming cost V 3 bases and J 3 bases, with 11 bases left between them. CDR1 MGHRA and CDR2 YSYEKL come from the germline V gene. The CDR3 length is 14 residues. In DNA form, the CDR3 reads TGCGCCAGCAGCCATCTATTTGGGGACACTGAAGCTTTCTTT. Translated: CASSHLFGDTEAFF.

A few counts support this clonotype. A much larger clone lies a single base off, so this may be a read error. The J gene is TRBJ2-3, the V gene TRBV12-3 or TRBV12-4; D not certain. The CDR3 is 14 amino acids. V lost 3 bases and J lost 0, with 7 bases in between. The CDR3 region has the DNA TGTGCCAGCAGTTTGCACGGTAGCACAGATACGCAGTATTTT. It codes for CASSLHGSTDTQYF.

The chain carries TRBV5-1 and TRBJ2-1, with D possibly TRBD2 on 6 matching bases. V was shortened by 3 bases and J by 6 bases, with 19 bases between the two germline ends. This CDR3 region has 16 residues. Per the germline V gene, CDR1 is SGHRS and CDR2 is YFSETQ. The CDR3: CASSSTTTRSSNEQFF. Written as DNA, the CDR3 is TGCGCCAGCAGCTCCACGACGACTAGGTCGTCCAATGAGCAGTTCTTC.

This clonotype came up a few times. This chain links TRBV20-1 with TRBJ1-5, with D unclear. Germline V gives CDR1 DFQATT, CDR2 SNEGSKA (reference sequence). The CDR3 sequence is 17 residues long. V gave up 0 bases and J gave up 0 bases, with 15 bases separating them. The DNA for the CDR3 is TGCAGTGCTAGAGATCTAGAAGGCACAATTAGCAATCAGCCCCAGCATTTT. Translation: CSARDLEGTISNQPQHF.

In nucleotides, the CDR3 is TGCGCCAGCAGCTGGACGAGGAACACTGAAGCTTTCTTT. It is translated as CASSWTRNTEAFF. The chain uses TRBV5-1 and TRBJ1-1; no clear D. Germline V lookup: CDR1 SGHRS, CDR2 YFSETQ. The length of the CDR3 is 13 residues. Deletions cut 3 bases from V and 1 base from J, with 7 bases between.

The rearrangement joins TRBV7-8 to TRBJ2-3, with 11 bases matching TRBD2. Germline-derived CDR1 and CDR2 are SGHVS and FQNEAQ. With 6 bases clipped from V and 3 bases from J, the junction kept 11 bases outside the gene matches. CDR3 length: 17 amino acids. CDR3 DNA sequence: TGTGCCAGCAGTCCTACTAGCGGGAGACTGCTAACAGATACGCAGTATTTT. The encoded protein is CASSPTSGRLLTDTQYF.

The V gene is TRBV15, the J gene TRBJ2-5; possibly TRBD1 or TRBD2 for D (5 bases each). V lost 5 bases and J lost 2, with 12 bases in between. In germline, CDR1 is LNHNV, CDR2 YYDKDF (reference sequence). This CDR3 region has 14 residues. The DNA for the CDR3 is TGTGCCACCAGCGGGGGATTAAGACAAGAGACCCAGTACTTC. Its protein product is CATSGGLRQETQYF.

The chain is built from TRBV6-5 and TRBJ1-4; D ambiguous. The germline V gene encodes CDR1 MNHEY and CDR2 SVGAGI. Trimming pared 2 bases from V and 1 base from J, leaving 5 bases between. This CDR3 is built from 14 residues. The DNA of the CDR3 is TGTGCCAGCAGTTACGACATAACTAATGAAAAACTGTTTTTT. Amino acid sequence: CASSYDITNEKLFF.

This clonotype was counted between two and nine times. This rearrangement joins TRBV27 to TRBJ1-1, with 7 bases aligning to TRBD1. This CDR3 comprises 16 residues. Germline assignment: CDR1 MNHEY and CDR2 SMNVEV (reference sequence). With 7 bases clipped from V and 2 bases from J, the junction kept 13 bases outside the gene matches. The CDR3 coding sequence is TGTGCCAGCATTCTTGTTGGGACAGCTAAAAACACTGAAGCTTTCTTT. It is translated as CASILVGTAKNTEAFF.

The chain joins TRBV20-1 to TRBJ2-2, with 7 bases matching TRBD2. The V gene end was trimmed by 3 bases and the J gene end by 7 bases; junction bases not matched to a gene: 11. The CDR3 contains 15 residues. Germline V lookup: CDR1 DFQATT, CDR2 SNEGSKA (reference sequence). The CDR3, as DNA: TGCAGTGCTAGCCCACTGGCGGGAGCCGGCGGGGAGCTGTTTTTT. Its translation: CSASPLAGAGGELFF.

V usage is TRBV12-3 or TRBV12-4 and J usage is TRBJ2-3, with 10 positions matching TRBD2. The CDR3 spans 14 residues. V lost 6 bases, J lost 4 bases, and 4 bases stayed unmatched. This CDR3 is CASRAGGLADTQYF. In DNA, the CDR3 is TGTGCCAGCAGAGCGGGGGGGCTGGCAGATACGCAGTATTTT.

The rearrangement joins TRBV27 to TRBJ2-7, with 11 bases lining up with TRBD1. CDR1 is MNHEY, CDR2 SMNVEV, per germline (reference sequence). The CDR3 covers 15 residues. Trimming at V came to 6 bases and at J to 3 bases, leaving 7 bases not matched to a gene. The CDR3 region is CASRRTGGDHYEQYF. CDR3 bases: TGTGCCAGCAGAAGGACAGGGGGCGATCACTACGAGCAGTACTTC.

V gene TRBV28 combines with J gene TRBJ1-1, with D possibly matching TRBD1 (5 bases). Germline CDR1 MDHEN, CDR2 SYDVKM. CDR3 length equals 10 residues. With 5 bases removed from V and 7 bases from J, the gap between germline ends came to 5 bases. The CDR3: CASSDSEAFF. The DNA for the CDR3 is TGTGCCAGCAGTGACAGTGAAGCTTTCTTT.

This clonotype was observed a handful of times. J is TRBJ1-5 and V is TRBV4-1, with TRBD1 as a possible D gene (5 bases). The V and J ends lost 4 bases and 3 bases respectively, with 16 bases between them. Germline V gene lookup returns CDR1 MGHRA and CDR2 YSYEKL. The CDR3 consists of 16 residues. The CDR3 nucleotides are TGCGCCAGCAGCCCCCAGAGGGCGGGGCCCAATCAGCCCCAGCATTTT. This encodes CASSPQRAGPNQPQHF.

This clonotype was seen a few times. The chain carries TRBV28 and TRBJ2-7; D not resolved. V was trimmed by 6 bases and J by 7 bases, leaving 10 bases between them. The CDR3 runs to 11 residues. The germline CDR1 and CDR2 sequences are MDHEN and SYDVKM. The CDR3 coding sequence is TGTGCCAGCAGGACCCCCCGTGAGCAGTACTTC. It translates to CASRTPREQYF.

The rearrangement joins TRBV12-3 or TRBV12-4 to TRBJ2-3; D may be TRBD2 (5 bases). The CDR3 length is 14 residues. The V and J ends lost 5 bases and 6 bases respectively, with 15 bases between them. For the CDR3, the DNA is TGTGCCAGCAGTCCCGAGGGAAGTTTCGATACGCAGTATTTT. Its protein product is CASSPEGSFDTQYF.

The chain carries TRBV29-1 and TRBJ2-5, with 9 bases lining up with TRBD1. CDR1 is SQVTM and CDR2 is ANQGSEA in the germline V gene. This CDR3 comprises 13 residues. The J segment lost 4 bases and the V segment lost 7 bases, leaving 7 bases of the junction unmatched. CDR3 sequence reads: CSARDRAGETQYF. The CDR3 DNA reads as TGCAGCGCCCGGGACAGGGCGGGAGAGACCCAGTACTTC.

Many counts were recorded for this clonotype. The rearrangement uses TRBV12-3 or TRBV12-4 and TRBJ1-2; TRBD1 might be the D (6 bases). The CDR3 spans 13 residues. Trimming took off 0 bases at V and 7 bases at J, with 9 bases between the two ends. This chain's CDR3 is CASSLAGGSGYTF. Written as DNA, the CDR3 is TGTGCCAGCAGTTTAGCAGGGGGTAGTGGCTACACCTTC.

This clonotype was detected a few times. CDR3 residues: CASSVSGGGTLHF. The CDR3 DNA reads TGTGCCAGCAGCGTGAGCGGGGGGGGCACCCTCCACTTT. J is TRBJ1-6 and V is TRBV9; maybe TRBD1 (6 bases). V was shortened by 2 bases and J by 14 bases, with 14 bases between the two germline ends. There are 13 residues in the CDR3. The germline gives CDR1 SGDLS, CDR2 YYNGEE.

Ten or more counts support this clonotype. This chain joins TRBV15 and TRBJ1-6; 8 bases match TRBD1. Trimming at V came to 4 bases and at J to 0 bases, leaving 5 bases not matched to a gene. The CDR3 length is 17 residues. CDR1 is LNHNV and CDR2 is YYDKDF in the germline V gene (reference sequence). The CDR3: CATSIGQGSSYNSPLHF. The CDR3 region has the DNA TGTGCCACCAGCATCGGACAGGGAAGCTCCTATAATTCACCCCTCCACTTT.

CDR3 sequence: CASSPTIRTGGVYGYTF. Written as DNA, the CDR3 is TGTGCCAGCTCACCAACCATCCGGACCGGAGGGGTCTATGGCTACACCTTC. The chain uses TRBV18 and TRBJ1-2; D is perhaps TRBD1 (5 bases). V was trimmed by 2 bases and J by 4 bases, leaving 20 bases between them. Per the germline V gene, CDR1 is KGHSH and CDR2 is LQKENI. The CDR3 spans 17 residues. Full variable domain (missing parts from reference TRBV18 and TRBJ1-2): NAGVMQNPRHLVRRRGQEARLRCSPMKGHSHVYWYRQLPEEGLKFMVYLQKENIIDESGMPKERFSAEFPKEGPSILRIQQVVRGDSAAYFCASSPTIRTGGVYGYTFGSGTRLTVV.

The rearrangement joins TRBV20-1 to TRBJ1-1; TRBD1 matches at 7 bases. Looked up from germline, CDR1 is DFQATT and CDR2 is SNEGSKA (reference sequence). The J segment lost 0 bases and the V segment lost 5 bases, leaving 6 bases of the junction unmatched. The length of the CDR3 is 14 residues. The CDR3 sequence is CSAGAGTVNTEAFF. CDR3 DNA sequence: TGCAGTGCTGGGGCCGGGACAGTGAACACTGAAGCTTTCTTT.

This clonotype was seen only a few times. The CDR3 bases are TGTGCCAGCAGTTTAAGGGTGGGAGGGGTTCAGTTCTTC. Translation: CASSLRVGGVQFF. The chain joins TRBV28 to TRBJ2-1, with TRBD2 identical over 7 bases. The CDR3 covers 13 residues. The J segment lost 13 bases and the V segment lost 2 bases, leaving 8 bases of the junction unmatched. CDR1 is MDHEN and CDR2 is SYDVKM in the germline V gene.

This sequence joins TRBV6-1 and TRBJ2-1, with TRBD2 matching over 15 bases. The CDR3 runs to 13 residues. The V gene end was trimmed by 8 bases and the J gene end by 10 bases; junction bases not matched to a gene: 3. Germline-derived CDR1 and CDR2 are MNHNS and SASEGT. For the CDR3, the DNA is TGTGCCAGCCACGGGACTAGCGGGGGGGAGCAGTTCTTC. The encoded protein is CASHGTSGGEQFF.

The rearrangement uses TRBV29-1 and TRBJ2-1; TRBD2 matches at 8 bases. The CDR3 has 13 amino acids. V was pared by 4 bases and J by 6 bases, with 5 bases of the junction left unmatched. Germline V gene data show CDR1 as SQVTM and CDR2 as ANQGSEA. This CDR3 reads CSVGLALFNEQFF. The CDR3 DNA reads as TGCAGCGTTGGACTAGCGCTATTCAATGAGCAGTTCTTC.

In its sample, this clonotype was seen a few times. The chain employs TRBV20-1 and TRBJ1-4; no definite D call. CDR1 and CDR2 from the germline V gene are DFQATT and SNEGSKA (reference sequence). This CDR3 is 15 amino acids long. Trimming removed 0 bases at V and 5 bases at J, with 13 bases between. The CDR3 is CSARDLLTGNEKLFF. CDR3 DNA: TGCAGTGCTAGAGATCTTTTGACGGGGAATGAAAAACTGTTTTTT.